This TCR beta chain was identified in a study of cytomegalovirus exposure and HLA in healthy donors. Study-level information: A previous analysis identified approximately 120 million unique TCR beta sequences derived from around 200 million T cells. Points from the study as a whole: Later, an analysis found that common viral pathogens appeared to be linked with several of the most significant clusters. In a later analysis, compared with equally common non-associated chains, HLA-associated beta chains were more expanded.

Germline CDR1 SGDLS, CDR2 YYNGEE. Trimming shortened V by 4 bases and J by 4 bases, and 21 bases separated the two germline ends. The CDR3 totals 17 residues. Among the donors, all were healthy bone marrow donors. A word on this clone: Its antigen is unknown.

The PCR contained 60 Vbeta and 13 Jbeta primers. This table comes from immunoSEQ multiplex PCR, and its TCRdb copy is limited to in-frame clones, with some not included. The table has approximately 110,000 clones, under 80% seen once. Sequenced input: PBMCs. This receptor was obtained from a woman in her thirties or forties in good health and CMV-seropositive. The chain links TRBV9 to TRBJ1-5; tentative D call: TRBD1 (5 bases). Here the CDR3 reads CASSPSGARRSNQPQHF. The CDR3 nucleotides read TGTGCCAGCAGCCCCAGCGGGGCCCGGCGATCAAATCAGCCCCAGCATTTT.